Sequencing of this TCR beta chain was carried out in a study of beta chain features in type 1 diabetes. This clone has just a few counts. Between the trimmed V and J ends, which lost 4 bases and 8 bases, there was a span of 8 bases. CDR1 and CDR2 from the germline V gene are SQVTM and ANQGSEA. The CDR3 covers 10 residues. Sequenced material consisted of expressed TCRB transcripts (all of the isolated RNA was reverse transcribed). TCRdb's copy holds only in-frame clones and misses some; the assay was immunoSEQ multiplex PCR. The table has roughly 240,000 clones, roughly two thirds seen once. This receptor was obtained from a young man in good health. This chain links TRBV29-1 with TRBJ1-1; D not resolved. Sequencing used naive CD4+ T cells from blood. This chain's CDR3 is CSVVLGEAFF. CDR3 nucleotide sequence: TGCAGCGTTGTTTTGGGCGAAGCTTTCTTT.